This TCR beta chain was captured in a study of OX40 agonist ivuxolimab in advanced cancers. The CDR3 totals 11 residues. V shed 11 bases and J shed 1 base, with 8 bases lying between them. Germline CDR1 SEHNR, CDR2 FQNEAQ (reference sequence). Produced via immunoSEQ multiplex PCR; TCRdb's table is partial and in-frame only. Here the sample spans more than 55,000 clones, 85% to 90% being singletons. V usage is TRBV7-9 and J usage is TRBJ1-2; D is uncertain. This TCR derives from an adult with an advanced solid tumor such as melanoma, head and neck, liver or kidney cancer. The source was CD4+ or CD8+ T cells sorted from blood, collected in a trial of the OX40 agonist ivuxolimab. The CDR3 is CAWGFNYGYTF. DNA for the CDR3: TGTGCCTGGGGTTTTAACTATGGCTACACCTTC. The full variable domain, rest sourced from reference TRBV7-9 and TRBJ1-2, is DTGVSQNPRHKITKRGQNVTFRCDPISEHNRLYWYRQTLGQGPEFLTYFQNEAQLEKSRLLSDRFSAERPKGSFSTLEIQRTEQGDSAMYLCAWGFNYGYTFGSGTRLTVV.